Following are 18 T cell receptor beta chains from one sample sequenced in a study of CD8 T cells in ankylosing spondylitis. TCRdb reprocessed the 5' RACE reads with MiXCR, giving one entry per CDR3 protein. The profile covers about 160,000 distinct CDR3 sequences, with about 16% appearing a single time and 7.8% taken by the ten largest. What was sequenced was blood, either unsorted or a sorted T cell fraction (not recorded which). Receptors originate from a male donor with ankylosing spondylitis or in good health (not recorded which).

The table lists this clonotype with many counts. This chain uses TRBV20-1 with TRBJ1-5; 7 positions agree with TRBD1. Germline CDR1 and CDR2: DFQATT and SNEGSKA (reference sequence). V shed 5 bases, J shed 4 bases, and the junction held 5 bases outside the gene matches. CDR3 length equals 13 residues. The DNA for the CDR3 is TGCAGTGCTTCGAGGGACAGTAATCAGCCCCAGCATTTT. Amino acid sequence: CSASRDSNQPQHF.

This clonotype was recorded many times. The chain carries TRBV7-3 and TRBJ2-3, with D unclear. V lost 4 bases, J lost 2 bases, and 7 bases lay in between. The CDR3 runs to 13 residues. Germline V lookup: CDR1 SGHTA, CDR2 FQGTGA. The CDR3 here is CASSYSHTDTQYF. CDR3 DNA sequence: TGTGCCAGCAGCTACTCCCACACAGATACGCAGTATTTT.

Note on this clonotype: This may arise from a read error, as a much more abundant clone is one base away. The chain recombines TRBV5-5 with TRBJ1-1; perhaps TRBD1 as D (5 bases). This CDR3 is built from 13 residues. The germline CDR1 and CDR2 sequences are SGHKS and YYEKEE (reference sequence). The CDR3 loop reads CASSWGGSTVAFF. CDR3 DNA sequence: TGTGCCAGCAGCTGGGGGGGAAGTACTGTAGCTTTCTTT. Full variable domain (outside the CDR3, taken from reference TRBV5-5 and TRBJ1-1): DAGVTQSPTHLIKTRGQQVTLRCSPISGHKSVSWYQQVLGQGPQFIFQYYEKEERGRGNFPDRFSARQFPNYSSELNVNALLLGDSALYLCASSWGGSTVAFFGQGTRLTVV.

This clonotype showed up just a few times. The rearrangement joins TRBV20-1 to TRBJ2-7; TRBD2 matches 14 bases. This CDR3 contains 15 residues. CDR1 is DFQATT, CDR2 SNEGSKA, per germline (reference sequence). Trimming cost V 6 bases and J 2 bases; bases outside gene matches: 6. The CDR3 DNA reads TGCAGTGCGATCGGGACTAGCGGGGGTCCCTACGAGCAGTACTTC. Its translation is CSAIGTSGGPYEQYF.

The chain couples TRBV5-1 to TRBJ1-2, with 10 bases that match TRBD1. The CDR3 is made up of 17 amino acids. V gave up 1 base and J gave up 6 bases; unmatched junction bases: 12. The germline CDR1 and CDR2 sequences are SGHRS and YFSETQ. The CDR3 region is CASSLTGARQGADGYTF. DNA of the CDR3: TGCGCCAGCAGCTTGACTGGGGCGAGACAGGGGGCAGATGGCTACACCTTC.

This clonotype came up a few times. The chain recombines TRBV5-1 with TRBJ2-1; TRBD2 matches 8 bases. This CDR3 is 17 amino acids long. J lost 1 base, V lost 0 bases, and 6 bases had no gene match. CDR1 is SGHRS and CDR2 is YFSETQ in the germline V gene. Here the CDR3 reads CASSLAPGGRSYNEQFF. CDR3 coding DNA: TGCGCCAGCAGCTTGGCCCCGGGCGGGAGGTCCTACAATGAGCAGTTCTTC.

The sample holds many counts of this clonotype. The gene calls are TRBV20-1 and TRBJ2-1, with 8 bases lining up with TRBD2. J was trimmed by 10 bases and V by 0 bases; bases with no gene match: 8. The CDR3 contains 14 residues. Germline lookup yields CDR1 DFQATT and CDR2 SNEGSKA (reference sequence). CDR3 sequence reads: CSARDGAGVGEQFF. The DNA of the CDR3 is TGCAGTGCTAGAGATGGAGCGGGAGTAGGGGAGCAGTTCTTC.

This clonotype was observed a few times. Germline and junction disagree at one end, which may indicate a read error. The chain recombines TRBV20-1 with TRBJ2-3, with TRBD2 matching over 9 bases. Germline lookup yields CDR1 DFQATT and CDR2 SNEGSKA (reference sequence). The CDR3 spans 16 residues. The CDR3 loop is CCARTSASRYTDTQYF. The CDR3 DNA reads as TGCTGTGCTAGGACTAGCGCCAGCCGGTACACAGATACGCAGTATTTT.

This clonotype was seen ten or more times. The V call is TRBV29-1, the J call TRBJ2-3; D possibly corresponds to TRBD2 (6 bases). V was clipped by 4 bases and J by 3 bases, with 14 bases between them. Germline-derived CDR1 and CDR2 are SQVTM and ANQGSEA. CDR3 length: 14 amino acids. DNA of the CDR3: TGCAGCGTTGGGGCGGGAAAAGTGACAGATACGCAGTATTTT. It codes for CSVGAGKVTDTQYF.

This clonotype occurred many times. V is TRBV5-1 and J is TRBJ2-1, with D perhaps being TRBD1 or TRBD2 (5 bases each). CDR1 SGHRS and CDR2 YFSETQ come from the germline V gene. Between the trimmed V and J ends, which lost 2 bases and 0 bases, there was a span of 9 bases. This CDR3 has 15 residues. In nucleotides, the CDR3 is TGCGCCAGCAGCTTTCGGGACCCCTCCTACAATGAGCAGTTCTTC. This translates into CASSFRDPSYNEQFF.

This clonotype was observed a handful of times. This chain connects TRBV3-1 to TRBJ2-5, with D unresolved. The CDR3 runs 13 residues. The V end lost 4 bases, the J end lost 4 bases, and 10 bases lay between the germline ends. Per the germline V gene, CDR1 is LGHDT and CDR2 is YNNKEL (reference sequence). CDR3 DNA sequence: TGTGCCAGCAGCCCCGGTGTTGGAGAGACCCAGTACTTC. It encodes CASSPGVGETQYF.

V gene TRBV11-2 combines with J gene TRBJ1-2, with 8 bases lining up with TRBD1. The junction had 11 bases not matched to a gene; V was cut back by 5 bases and J by 3 bases. Per germline, CDR1 SGHAT and CDR2 FQNNGV. This CDR3 has 16 residues. CDR3 sequence: CASSPSFRGRDYGYTF. CDR3 DNA: TGTGCCAGCAGCCCTAGCTTCAGGGGGCGAGACTATGGCTACACCTTC.

This clonotype was seen more than once but under ten times. The J gene is TRBJ2-1, the V gene TRBV11-3, with TRBD1 as a possible D gene (7 bases). V gave up 1 base and J gave up 6 bases, with 13 bases separating them. CDR3 length: 15 residues. CDR1 is SGHNT and CDR2 is YENEEA in the germline V gene. This chain's CDR3 is CASSLGQGGFNEQFF. The CDR3 DNA follows: TGTGCCAGCAGCTTAGGCCAGGGGGGTTTCAATGAGCAGTTCTTC.

This clonotype was found many times. The rearrangement uses TRBV5-1 and TRBJ2-6; a possible D gene is TRBD2 (6 bases). This CDR3 spans 14 amino acids. V gave up 5 bases and J gave up 2 bases, with 8 bases separating them. The germline gives CDR1 SGHRS, CDR2 YFSETQ. This CDR3 reads CASREGAGANVLTF. The DNA of the CDR3 is TGCGCCAGCAGGGAGGGAGCTGGGGCCAACGTCCTGACTTTC.

This clonotype was seen ten or more times. The CDR3: CASSRPLEDEQFF. DNA of the CDR3: TGTGCCAGCAGTCGCCCACTAGAGGATGAGCAGTTCTTC. This chain uses TRBV2 with TRBJ2-1, with D perhaps matching TRBD2 (5 bases). CDR3 length: 13 residues. V lost 5 bases and J 8 bases, leaving 13 bases between the germline ends. Germline V gene data show CDR1 as SNHLY and CDR2 as FYNNEI.

The chain joins TRBV12-3 or TRBV12-4 to TRBJ1-4; D call uncertain. The V gene lost 1 base and the J gene lost 7 bases, with 13 bases spanning the gap. The CDR3 is 15 amino acids. In nucleotides, the CDR3 is TGTGCCAGCAGTTTAGGGCGAACTCCTGGTGAAAAACTGTTTTTT. It is translated as CASSLGRTPGEKLFF.

This clonotype was counted many times. This chain joins TRBV7-8 and TRBJ2-1, with 7 nucleotides matching TRBD2. With 6 bases clipped from V and 9 bases from J, the junction kept 14 bases outside the gene matches. The germline V gene has CDR1 SGHVS and CDR2 FQNEAQ. This CDR3 region has 15 residues. DNA of the CDR3: TGTGCCAGCAGATACTTCGGGCGGGAGTTAGGTGAGCAGTTCTTC. Translated, it gives CASRYFGRELGEQFF.

This rearrangement joins TRBV28 to TRBJ2-7; 12 nucleotides align to TRBD2. Trimming cost V 6 bases and J 3 bases; bases outside gene matches: 6. CDR3 size: 15 residues. The germline V gene has CDR1 MDHEN and CDR2 SYDVKM. CDR3 protein: CASREPGLAGYEQYF. CDR3 DNA: TGTGCCAGCAGGGAACCGGGACTAGCGGGCTACGAGCAGTACTTC.